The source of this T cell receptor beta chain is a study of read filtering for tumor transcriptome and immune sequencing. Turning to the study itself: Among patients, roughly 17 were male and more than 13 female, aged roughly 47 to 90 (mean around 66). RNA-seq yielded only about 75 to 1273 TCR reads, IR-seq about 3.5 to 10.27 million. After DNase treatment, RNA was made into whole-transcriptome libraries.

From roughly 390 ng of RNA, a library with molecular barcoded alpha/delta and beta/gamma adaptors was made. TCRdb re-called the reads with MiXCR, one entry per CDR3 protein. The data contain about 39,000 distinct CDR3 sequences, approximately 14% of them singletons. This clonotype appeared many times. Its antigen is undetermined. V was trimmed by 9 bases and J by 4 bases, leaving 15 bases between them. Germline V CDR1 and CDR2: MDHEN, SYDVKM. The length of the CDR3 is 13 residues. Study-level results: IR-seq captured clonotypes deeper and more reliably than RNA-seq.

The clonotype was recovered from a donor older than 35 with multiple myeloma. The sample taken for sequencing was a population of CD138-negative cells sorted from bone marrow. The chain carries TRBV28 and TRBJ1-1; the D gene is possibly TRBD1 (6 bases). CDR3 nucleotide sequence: TGTGCCAGGCCGCGGGGGGCGTGCACTGAAGCTTTCTTT. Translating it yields CARPRGACTEAFF.